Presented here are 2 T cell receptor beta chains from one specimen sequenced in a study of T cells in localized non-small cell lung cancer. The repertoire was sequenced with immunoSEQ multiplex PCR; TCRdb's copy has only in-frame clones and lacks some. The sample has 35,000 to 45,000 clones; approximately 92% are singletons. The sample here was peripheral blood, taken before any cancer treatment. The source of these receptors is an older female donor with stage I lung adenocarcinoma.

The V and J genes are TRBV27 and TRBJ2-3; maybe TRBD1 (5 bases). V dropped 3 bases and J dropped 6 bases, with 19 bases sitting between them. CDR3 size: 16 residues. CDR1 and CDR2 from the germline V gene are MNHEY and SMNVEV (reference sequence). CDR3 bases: TGTGCCAGCAGTTTCCAGGCAGTAGGGGCGCGGGATACGCAGTATTTT. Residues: CASSFQAVGARDTQYF.

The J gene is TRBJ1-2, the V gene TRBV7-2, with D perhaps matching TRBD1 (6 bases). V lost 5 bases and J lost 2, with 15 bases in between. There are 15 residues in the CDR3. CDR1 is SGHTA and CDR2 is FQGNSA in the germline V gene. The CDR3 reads CASSLQGPTNYGYTF. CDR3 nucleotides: TGTGCCAGCAGCCTTCAGGGGCCCACAAACTATGGCTACACCTTC.